The 13 T cell receptor beta chains given below trace back to one sample, sequenced in a study of cytomegalovirus exposure and HLA in healthy donors. The primer mix had 60 Vbeta and 13 Jbeta primers. This table comes from immunoSEQ multiplex PCR, and its TCRdb copy is limited to in-frame clones, with some not included. The data show 110,000 or so clones, approximately 67% seen once. Sequenced material: PBMCs. These receptors were obtained from a young man in good health and CMV-seropositive.

The V gene is TRBV27, the J gene TRBJ2-1; 10 positions match TRBD2. The CDR3 sequence is 20 residues long. The J segment lost 12 bases and the V segment lost 1 base, leaving 24 bases of the junction unmatched. Germline values: CDR1 MNHEY, CDR2 SMNVEV (reference sequence). The CDR3 here is CASSLWYDTGPSGGDGVQFF. CDR3 sequence (DNA): TGTGCCAGCAGTTTATGGTACGATACCGGCCCTAGCGGGGGAGATGGTGTGCAGTTCTTC.

The J gene is TRBJ1-2, the V gene TRBV5-1; no definite D call. This CDR3 has 14 amino acids. V shed 3 bases and J shed 0 bases, with 9 bases lying between them. Per the germline V gene, CDR1 is SGHRS and CDR2 is YFSETQ. In DNA form, the CDR3 reads TGCGCCAGCAGCTGGGAAGCGGCTAACTATGGCTACACCTTC. It specifies CASSWEAANYGYTF.

This chain connects TRBV5-6 to TRBJ1-1; 8 nucleotides line up with TRBD1. Germline V gives CDR1 SGHDT, CDR2 YYEEEE. CDR3 length: 13 residues. With V trimmed by 0 bases and J by 10 bases, 5 bases remained unmatched. The CDR3 sequence is CASSLGQGARAFF. The CDR3 DNA follows: TGTGCCAGCAGCTTGGGCCAGGGGGCGCGAGCTTTCTTT.

A few counts support this clone. The V call is TRBV27, the J call TRBJ2-2; 8 bases align to TRBD1. V trimming: 5 bases; J trimming: 4 bases; junction bases outside the gene matches: 6. CDR1 and CDR2 from the germline V gene are MNHEY and SMNVEV (reference sequence). This CDR3 is built from 15 residues. Here the CDR3 reads CASSQRQGTTGELFF. In DNA form, the CDR3 reads TGTGCCAGCAGTCAGAGACAGGGGACCACCGGGGAGCTGTTTTTT.

J is TRBJ2-2 and V is TRBV9, with 12 bases aligning to TRBD2. The germline V gene has CDR1 SGDLS and CDR2 YYNGEE. The CDR3 length is 18 residues. With V trimmed by 3 bases and J by 4 bases, 10 bases remained unmatched. The CDR3 reads CASSARASGGVITGELFF. CDR3 DNA: TGTGCCAGCAGCGCCAGGGCTAGCGGGGGGGTTATCACCGGGGAGCTGTTTTTT.

The rearrangement joins TRBV19 to TRBJ1-6, with 11 bases matching TRBD1. Trimming cost V 3 bases and J 7 bases; bases outside gene matches: 2. CDR1 is LNHDA and CDR2 is SQIVND in the germline V gene (reference sequence). The CDR3 totals 15 residues. This CDR3 is CASSMWDRGNSPLHF. DNA for the CDR3: TGTGCCAGTAGTATGTGGGACAGGGGGAATTCACCCCTCCACTTT. Looking up the rest from reference TRBV19 and TRBJ1-6 gives the full variable domain: DGGITQSPKYLFRKEGQNVTLSCEQNLNHDAMYWYRQDPGQGLRLIYYSQIVNDFQKGDIAEGYSVSREKKESFPLTVTSAQKNPTAFYLCASSMWDRGNSPLHFGNGTRLTVT.

The J gene is TRBJ2-7, the V gene TRBV25-1; no clear D gene. V was pared by 2 bases and J by 1 base, with 9 bases between. Germline CDR1 is MGHDK and CDR2 is SYGVNS. This CDR3 spans 14 amino acids. Written as DNA, the CDR3 is TGTGCCAGCAGTGAAGTGTACAGTTCCTACGAGCAGTACTTC. It translates to CASSEVYSSYEQYF.

A few counts support this clone. The rearrangement uses TRBV19 and TRBJ1-5; D perhaps matches TRBD1 (5 bases). CDR1 and CDR2 from the germline V gene are LNHDA and SQIVND (reference sequence). The V gene lost 5 bases and the J gene lost 7 bases, with 12 bases spanning the gap. CDR3 length equals 13 residues. The CDR3 loop is CASSPPTGQPQHF. In nucleotides, the CDR3 is TGTGCCAGTAGTCCCCCCACAGGCCAGCCCCAGCATTTT.

This clone was observed a single time. This chain joins TRBV2 and TRBJ1-1; tentatively, D is TRBD1 (5 bases). V shed 7 bases and J shed 5 bases, with 20 bases lying between them. Germline values: CDR1 SNHLY, CDR2 FYNNEI. This CDR3 has 15 amino acids. This chain's CDR3 is CASTYGGFARTEAFF. In DNA, the CDR3 is TGTGCCAGCACGTATGGGGGGTTTGCTAGGACTGAAGCTTTCTTT.

The chain joins TRBV29-1 to TRBJ1-4; possible D gene TRBD1, 6 bases. Trimming pared 6 bases from V and 4 bases from J, leaving 12 bases between. The CDR3 is made up of 13 amino acids. The V gene's germline CDR1 is SQVTM and CDR2 ANQGSEA. The CDR3 DNA reads as TGCAGCGTCCAGACAGGTTATAATGAAAAACTGTTTTTT. Its translation: CSVQTGYNEKLFF.

The J gene is TRBJ1-2, the V gene TRBV20-1, with D unclear. The CDR3 consists of 11 residues. Deletions cut 7 bases from V and 0 bases from J, with 6 bases between. CDR1 and CDR2 from the germline V gene are DFQATT and SNEGSKA (reference sequence). The CDR3 reads CSGLTNYGYTF. In nucleotides, the CDR3 is TGCAGTGGACTGACTAACTATGGCTACACCTTC.

The chain employs TRBV6-1 and TRBJ2-1; 7 nucleotides match TRBD2. This CDR3 comprises 13 residues. Germline CDR1 and CDR2: MNHNS and SASEGT. The V gene end was trimmed by 6 bases and the J gene end by 7 bases; junction bases not matched to a gene: 6. The CDR3 nucleotides are TGTGCCAGCAGGACTAGCCCCTCGAATGAGCAGTTCTTC. It specifies CASRTSPSNEQFF.

This clone was seen once. This chain links TRBV25-1 with TRBJ2-5; D might be TRBD1 (6 bases). Trimming stripped 3 bases from V and 7 bases from J, with 12 bases between. The CDR3 runs 13 residues. CDR1 and CDR2 from the germline V gene are MGHDK and SYGVNS. The CDR3 sequence: CASSDRGIVTQYF. In DNA form, the CDR3 reads TGTGCCAGCAGTGACAGGGGAATTGTGACCCAGTACTTC. The full variable domain, its missing parts supplied by reference TRBV25-1 and TRBJ2-5, is EADIYQTPRYLVIGTGKKITLECSQTMGHDKMYWYQQDPGMELHLIHYSYGVNSTEKGDLSSESTVSRIRTEHFPLTLESARPSHTSQYLCASSDRGIVTQYFGPGTRLLVL.